Described below is a single T cell receptor (beta chain) sequence and its context. This entry comes from a study of blood T cell repertoires in COVID-19. Across the whole study: COVID-19 samples collected from the United States, Italy and Spain covered acute and convalescent phases.

V lost 5 bases to trimming and J lost 8 bases, with 7 bases between them. The length of the CDR3 is 11 residues. The germline V gene has CDR1 SEHNR and CDR2 FQNEAQ (reference sequence). Authors' analysis steps: Quantification of nucleated cells was approximated via reference gene primer amplification. Only in-frame clones appear in the TCRdb table, and some are missing; sequencing was by immunoSEQ multiplex PCR. That table is the source of V, J and clone size, and D and trimming were worked out from the DNA. Here the sample spans roughly 300,000 clones, roughly 85% being singletons. This chain links TRBV7-9 with TRBJ2-1; D ambiguous. Input material: peripheral blood. This sequence was found in a human donor in a cohort sampled during active COVID-19. The CDR3 protein is CASSPVDEQFF. CDR3 DNA sequence: TGTGCCAGCAGCCCGGTAGATGAGCAGTTCTTC.